One sample yielded the 2 T cell receptor beta chains listed below, sequenced in a study of OX40 agonist ivuxolimab in advanced cancers. Profiled with immunoSEQ multiplex PCR; TCRdb holds only in-frame clones, not every one. The table shows 35,000 to 45,000 clones, with about 82% occurring only once. The sample consisted of CD4+ or CD8+ T cells sorted from blood, taken in a trial of the OX40 agonist ivuxolimab. Source of these receptors: an adult with an advanced solid tumor such as melanoma, head and neck, liver or kidney cancer.

The chain has TRBV9 and TRBJ1-4; 11 bases are a match to TRBD1. The junction had 7 bases not matched to a gene; V was cut back by 4 bases and J by 8 bases. The CDR3 is 15 amino acids. Germline values: CDR1 SGDLS, CDR2 YYNGEE. Here the CDR3 reads CASSPRTGGEEKLFF. DNA for the CDR3: TGTGCCAGCAGCCCCCGGACAGGGGGCGAGGAAAAACTGTTTTTT. Based on the CDR3 plus reference TRBV9 and TRBJ1-4, the full variable domain is DSGVTQTPKHLITATGQRVTLRCSPRSGDLSVYWYQQSLDQGLQFLIQYYNGEERAKGNILERFSAQQFPDLHSELNLSSLELGDSALYFCASSPRTGGEEKLFFGSGTQLSVL.

The chain carries TRBV2 and TRBJ1-1; a weak D match, TRBD1 (6 bases). Germline CDR1 and CDR2: SNHLY and FYNNEI. The V end lost 0 bases, the J end lost 5 bases, and 10 bases lay between the germline ends. This CDR3 spans 14 amino acids. The CDR3 loop reads CASSEAVGGTEAFF. For the CDR3, the DNA is TGTGCCAGCAGTGAAGCGGTAGGGGGGACTGAAGCTTTCTTT.